This T cell receptor beta chain was sequenced in a study of blood T cell repertoires in COVID-19. Study-wide background: Both acute and convalescent COVID-19 samples were obtained from the United States, Italy and Spain. T cells, B-cell-depleted T cells, or PBMCs supplied cDNA or gDNA.

This CDR3 has 16 residues. Per the germline V gene, CDR1 is SGDLS and CDR2 is YYNGEE. Trimming at V came to 5 bases and at J to 2 bases, leaving 9 bases not matched to a gene. Original handling: Reference gene primer amplification gave estimated nucleated cell counts. Sequencing was performed with immunoSEQ multiplex PCR; in TCRdb, only in-frame clones are kept and a portion is missing. Clone size and V and J calls were adopted from that table, with D and trimming inferred from the DNA. The sample consists of some 110,000 clones, around four fifths of them appearing once. The sequence derives from a woman in her 70s with acute or convalescent COVID-19. The V gene is TRBV9, the J gene TRBJ2-3; 9 bases line up with TRBD2. Material for sequencing was peripheral blood. The CDR3 DNA reads TGTGCCAGCAGGGAAAATGCGGGAGGGTACACAGATACGCAGTATTTT. It is translated as CASRENAGGYTDTQYF.